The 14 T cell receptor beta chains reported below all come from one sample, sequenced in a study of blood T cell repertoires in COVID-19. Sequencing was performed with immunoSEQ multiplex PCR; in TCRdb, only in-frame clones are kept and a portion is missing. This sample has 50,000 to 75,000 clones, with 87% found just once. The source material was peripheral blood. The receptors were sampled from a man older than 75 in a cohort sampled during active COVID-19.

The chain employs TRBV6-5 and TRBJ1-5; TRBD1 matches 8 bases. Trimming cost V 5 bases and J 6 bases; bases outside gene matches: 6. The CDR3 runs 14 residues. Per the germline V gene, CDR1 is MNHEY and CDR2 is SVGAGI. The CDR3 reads CASSLQGVGQPQHF. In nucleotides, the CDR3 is TGTGCCAGCAGTCTACAGGGGGTAGGTCAGCCCCAGCATTTT.

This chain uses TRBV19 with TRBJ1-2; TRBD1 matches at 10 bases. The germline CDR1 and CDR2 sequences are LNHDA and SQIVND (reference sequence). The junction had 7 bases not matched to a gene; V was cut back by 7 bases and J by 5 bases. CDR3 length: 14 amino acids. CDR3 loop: CASTRDRGSYGYTF. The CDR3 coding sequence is TGTGCCAGTACCAGGGACAGGGGATCTTATGGCTACACCTTC.

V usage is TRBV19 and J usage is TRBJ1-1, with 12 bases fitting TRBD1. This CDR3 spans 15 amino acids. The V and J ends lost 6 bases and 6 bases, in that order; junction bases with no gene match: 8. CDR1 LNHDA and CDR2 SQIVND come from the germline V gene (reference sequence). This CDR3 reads CASRSRDRGPAEAFF. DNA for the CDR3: TGTGCCAGTAGGAGCCGGGACAGGGGGCCGGCTGAAGCTTTCTTT.

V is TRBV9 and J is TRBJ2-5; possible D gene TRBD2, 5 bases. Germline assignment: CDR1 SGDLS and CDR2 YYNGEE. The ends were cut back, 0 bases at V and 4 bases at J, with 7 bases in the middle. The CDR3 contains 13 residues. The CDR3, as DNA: TGTGCCAGCAGCGTAGTGGCGGGAGAGACCCAGTACTTC. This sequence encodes CASSVVAGETQYF.

The DNA of the CDR3 is TGTGCCAGCAGCCGGGACAGGTTCCCGAACACCGGGGAGCTGTTTTTT. Its translation is CASSRDRFPNTGELFF. This chain joins TRBV9 and TRBJ2-2; TRBD1 aligns across 8 bases. The germline gives CDR1 SGDLS, CDR2 YYNGEE. The CDR3 contains 16 residues. V lost 4 bases, J lost 0 bases, and 5 bases stayed unmatched. The full variable domain, in which reference TRBV9 and TRBJ2-2 provide the parts outside the CDR3, is DSGVTQTPKHLITATGQRVTLRCSPRSGDLSVYWYQQSLDQGLQFLIQYYNGEERAKGNILERFSAQQFPDLHSELNLSSLELGDSALYFCASSRDRFPNTGELFFGEGSRLTVL.

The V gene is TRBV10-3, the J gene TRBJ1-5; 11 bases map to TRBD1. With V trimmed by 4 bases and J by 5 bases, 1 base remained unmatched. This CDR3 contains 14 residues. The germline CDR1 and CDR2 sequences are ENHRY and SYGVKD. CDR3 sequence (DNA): TGTGCCATCAGTGCGGGACAGGGGGATCAGCCCCAGCATTTT. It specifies CAISAGQGDQPQHF.

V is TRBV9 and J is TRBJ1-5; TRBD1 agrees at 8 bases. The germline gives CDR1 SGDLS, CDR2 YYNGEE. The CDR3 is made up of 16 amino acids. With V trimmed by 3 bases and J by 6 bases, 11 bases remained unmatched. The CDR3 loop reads CASSAHGQGGVQPQHF. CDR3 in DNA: TGTGCCAGCAGCGCCCACGGACAGGGCGGAGTTCAGCCCCAGCATTTT.

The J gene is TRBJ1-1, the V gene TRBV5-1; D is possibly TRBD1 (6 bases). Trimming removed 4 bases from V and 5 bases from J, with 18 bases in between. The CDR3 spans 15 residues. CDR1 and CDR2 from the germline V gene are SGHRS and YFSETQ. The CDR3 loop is CASSRSAGEGTEAFF. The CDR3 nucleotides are TGCGCCAGCAGCCGATCCGCAGGGGAGGGGACTGAAGCTTTCTTT.

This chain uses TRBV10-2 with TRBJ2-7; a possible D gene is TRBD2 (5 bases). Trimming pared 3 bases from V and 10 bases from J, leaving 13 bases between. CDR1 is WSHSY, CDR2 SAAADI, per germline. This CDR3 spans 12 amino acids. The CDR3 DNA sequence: TGCGCCAGCAGTGAAAGACCGGGAATACAGTACTTC. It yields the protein CASSERPGIQYF.

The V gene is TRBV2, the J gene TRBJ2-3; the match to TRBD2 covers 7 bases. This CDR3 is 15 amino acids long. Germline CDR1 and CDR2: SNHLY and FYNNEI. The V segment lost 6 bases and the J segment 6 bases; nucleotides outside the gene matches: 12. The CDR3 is CASRQTSVIGDTQYF. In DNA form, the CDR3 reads TGTGCCAGCAGGCAAACTAGCGTGATCGGGGATACGCAGTATTTT. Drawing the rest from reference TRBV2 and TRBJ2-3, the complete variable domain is EPEVTQTPSHQVTQMGQEVILRCVPISNHLYFYWYRQILGQKVEFLVSFYNNEISEKSEIFDDQFSVERPDGSNFTLKIRSTKLEDSAMYFCASRQTSVIGDTQYFGPGTRLTVL.

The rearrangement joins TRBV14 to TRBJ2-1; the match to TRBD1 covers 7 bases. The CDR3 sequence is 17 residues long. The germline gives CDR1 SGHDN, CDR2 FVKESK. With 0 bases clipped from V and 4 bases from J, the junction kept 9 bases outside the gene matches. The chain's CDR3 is CASSQDRGRGFYNEQFF. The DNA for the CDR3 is TGTGCCAGCAGCCAAGATAGGGGCAGGGGGTTTTACAATGAGCAGTTCTTC.

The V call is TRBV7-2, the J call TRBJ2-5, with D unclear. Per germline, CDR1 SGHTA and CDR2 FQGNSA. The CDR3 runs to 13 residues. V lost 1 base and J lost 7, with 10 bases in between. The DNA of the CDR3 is TGTGCCAGCAGCTTAGATTCCTTCGGGACCCAGTACTTC. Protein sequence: CASSLDSFGTQYF.

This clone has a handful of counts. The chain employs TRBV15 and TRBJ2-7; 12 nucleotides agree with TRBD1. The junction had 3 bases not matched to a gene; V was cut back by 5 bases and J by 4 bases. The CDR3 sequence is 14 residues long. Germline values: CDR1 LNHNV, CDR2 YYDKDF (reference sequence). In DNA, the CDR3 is TGTGCCACCAGCTGGGGACAGGGGGCTTACGAGCAGTACTTC. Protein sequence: CATSWGQGAYEQYF.

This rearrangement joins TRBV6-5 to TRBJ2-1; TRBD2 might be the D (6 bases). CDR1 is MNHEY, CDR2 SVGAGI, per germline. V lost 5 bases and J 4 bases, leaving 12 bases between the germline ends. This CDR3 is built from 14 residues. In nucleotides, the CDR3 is TGTGCCAGCAGTCCCCCTGGAGGGTACAATGAGCAGTTCTTC. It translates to CASSPPGGYNEQFF.